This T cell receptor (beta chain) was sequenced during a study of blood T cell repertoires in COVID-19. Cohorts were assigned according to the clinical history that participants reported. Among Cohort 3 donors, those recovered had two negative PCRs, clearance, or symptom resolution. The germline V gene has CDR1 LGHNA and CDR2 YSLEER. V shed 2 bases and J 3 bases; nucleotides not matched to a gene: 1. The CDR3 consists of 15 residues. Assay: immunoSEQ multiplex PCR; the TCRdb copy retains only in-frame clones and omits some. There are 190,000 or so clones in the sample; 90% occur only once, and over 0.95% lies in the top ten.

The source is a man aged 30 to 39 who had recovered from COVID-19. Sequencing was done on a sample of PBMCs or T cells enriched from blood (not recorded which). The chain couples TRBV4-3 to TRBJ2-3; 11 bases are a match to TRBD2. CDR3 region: CASSQLAGGTDTQYF. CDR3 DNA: TGCGCCAGCAGCCAACTAGCGGGGGGTACAGATACGCAGTATTTT.